A single sample is the source of the 8 T cell receptor beta chains below, sequenced in a study of cytomegalovirus exposure and HLA in healthy donors. PCR amplification relied on 60 Vbeta primers (plus 13 Jbeta primers). Only in-frame clones appear in the TCRdb table, and some are missing; sequencing was by immunoSEQ multiplex PCR. Among 100,000 to 150,000 clones, less than 75% were seen once, and the ten largest hold approximately 2%. Sequencing input: PBMCs. The source is a woman in her forties in good health and CMV-seropositive.

The chain recombines TRBV4-1 with TRBJ1-2, with D possibly TRBD1 on 6 matching bases. Germline V gene lookup returns CDR1 MGHRA and CDR2 YSYEKL. The CDR3 runs 14 residues. Deletions cut 1 base from V and 7 bases from J, with 13 bases between. The CDR3 loop reads CASSQGLGGGGYTF. The DNA for the CDR3 is TGCGCCAGCAGCCAAGGTCTTGGGGGCGGTGGCTACACCTTC.

Points on this clone: Germline and junction disagree at one end, which may indicate a read error. The CDR3 bases are TGTGTCAGCAGTATAGGGTCGGGGACAGGGTCCTACGAGCAGTACTTC. Encoded protein: CVSSIGSGTGSYEQYF. The chain joins TRBV28 to TRBJ2-7; 9 nucleotides match TRBD1. CDR3 length: 16 residues. From germline, CDR1 is MDHEN and CDR2 SYDVKM.

This rearrangement joins TRBV6-5 to TRBJ1-2; 7 positions match TRBD1. Germline CDR1 MNHEY, CDR2 SVGAGI. The junction had 10 bases not matched to a gene; V was cut back by 5 bases and J by 4 bases. The CDR3 consists of 15 residues. CDR3 sequence: CASSRRGTEPYGYTF. The DNA of the CDR3 is TGTGCCAGCAGTCGCCGGGGGACAGAACCCTATGGCTACACCTTC.

This clone was detected only a few times. The chain has TRBV11-3 and TRBJ2-5; the match to TRBD2 covers 9 bases. The CDR3 loop spans 14 amino acids. J was trimmed by 4 bases and V by 6 bases; bases with no gene match: 6. Germline V gene data show CDR1 as SGHNT and CDR2 as YENEEA. This CDR3 reads CASSKGLAGETQYF. CDR3 in DNA: TGTGCCAGCAGTAAGGGACTAGCCGGAGAGACCCAGTACTTC.

The gene calls are TRBV14 and TRBJ2-5; maybe TRBD2 (5 bases). With 4 bases removed from V and 4 bases from J, the gap between germline ends came to 10 bases. Germline CDR1 and CDR2: SGHDN and FVKESK. The CDR3 is 13 amino acids. The CDR3 DNA reads TGTGCCAGCAGCCGATCGGAGGTAGAGACCCAGTACTTC. It yields the protein CASSRSEVETQYF.

This CDR3 reads CAIKVNPGTETYEQYF. The CDR3 DNA follows: TGTGCCATCAAAGTTAACCCAGGGACAGAGACCTACGAGCAGTACTTC. V usage is TRBV10-3 and J usage is TRBJ2-7; 7 positions match TRBD1. J was trimmed by 2 bases and V by 7 bases; bases with no gene match: 14. Germline loops: CDR1 ENHRY, CDR2 SYGVKD. The CDR3 covers 16 residues.

This clone was recorded a few times. This rearrangement joins TRBV2 to TRBJ1-1; 7 nucleotides line up with TRBD1. V dropped 4 bases and J dropped 4; count of bases not matched to a gene: 3. Germline CDR1 reads SNHLY; CDR2 reads FYNNEI. The CDR3 is 13 residues long. The CDR3 loop is CASSGDRATEAFF. CDR3 nucleotides: TGTGCCAGCAGTGGAGACAGGGCCACTGAAGCTTTCTTT.

V is TRBV29-1 and J is TRBJ2-2, with D possibly TRBD2 on 6 matching bases. Germline loops: CDR1 SQVTM, CDR2 ANQGSEA. This CDR3 spans 14 amino acids. The V gene lost 6 bases and the J gene lost 6 bases, with 17 bases spanning the gap. For the CDR3, the DNA is TGCAGCGTCGCACTATCAGGGACTTCCGGGGAGCTGTTTTTT. This encodes CSVALSGTSGELFF.